The clone carrying this T cell receptor beta chain showed up just a few times. Its specificity is unknown. This sample is part of a study of T cells in Graves' hyperthyroidism and ophthalmopathy. Findings of the study overall: Blood also showed most of the thyroid clonotypes that were expanded above 0.001. Progression to ophthalmopathy was predicted a median of roughly 6.6 months early.

What was amplified from RNA transcripts were TCR beta CDR3 regions. First-round RT-PCR of the TCR CDR3 relied on the HTBI primer set. TCRdb recomputed calls from the multiplex PCR reads with MiXCR, one row per CDR3 protein. The repertoire holds about 510,000 distinct CDR3 sequences, with approximately 14% as singletons. This CDR3 has 14 amino acids. The V end lost 4 bases, the J end lost 3 bases, and 10 bases lay between the germline ends. Germline-derived CDR1 and CDR2 are MDHEN and SYDVKM. The hyperthyroidism patients had all been newly diagnosed, and their disease duration was under 2 months. Their ages ranged from 18 to 65 years. Researchers barred patients who had uncontrolled infection, other autoimmune disease, pregnancy or lactation.

The clonotype was recovered from a woman aged 40 to 50 with Graves' hyperthyroidism. Sequenced: blood. The rearrangement uses TRBV28 and TRBJ2-1, with D maybe TRBD1 (5 bases). CDR3 sequence: CASSSDRLYNEQFF. Written as DNA, the CDR3 is TGTGCCAGCAGTTCCGACAGACTCTACAATGAGCAGTTCTTC.